Listed here are 27 T cell receptor beta chains from one sample, sequenced in a study of beta chain features in type 1 diabetes. Reverse transcribing all isolated RNA meant expressed TCRB transcripts were sequenced. This table comes from immunoSEQ multiplex PCR, and its TCRdb copy is limited to in-frame clones, with some not included. The sample yields 200,000 to 250,000 clones, more than 65% seen once. Sequenced input: naive CD4+ T cells from blood. The receptors originated from a man younger than 40 in good health.

This chain connects TRBV5-1 to TRBJ2-3; D possibly corresponds to TRBD2 (6 bases). V shed 0 bases and J shed 4 bases, with 15 bases lying between them. The CDR3 has 16 amino acids. CDR1 and CDR2 from the germline V gene are SGHRS and YFSETQ. As DNA, the CDR3 is TGCGCCAGCAGCTTGGAAGTCGGGGGAAACGCAGATACGCAGTATTTT. Its protein is CASSLEVGGNADTQYF.

V is TRBV7-2 and J is TRBJ2-3; TRBD2 matches 11 bases. The CDR3 spans 15 residues. Germline V gene sequence: CDR1 SGHTA, CDR2 FQGNSA. V shed 6 bases and J 4 bases; nucleotides not matched to a gene: 6. CDR3 loop: CASRPTSGSPDTQYF. The CDR3 nucleotides read TGTGCCAGCAGGCCTACTAGCGGGAGTCCAGATACGCAGTATTTT.

This clone was counted only a few times. The V call is TRBV28, the J call TRBJ1-2; no reliable D call. Germline CDR1 and CDR2: MDHEN and SYDVKM. The ends were cut back, 6 bases at V and 5 bases at J, with 10 bases in the middle. This CDR3 contains 12 residues. CDR3 in DNA: TGTGCCAGCAGCTACGCCATTTATGGCTACACCTTC. Amino acid sequence: CASSYAIYGYTF.

This clone has only one observation. The chain couples TRBV23-1 to TRBJ2-1; D is uncertain. TRBV23-1 is treated as an ORF (open reading frame) with a function not yet certain. Trimming shortened V by 4 bases and J by 0 bases, and 10 bases separated the two germline ends. CDR3 size: 15 residues. The CDR3 DNA follows: TGCGCCAGCAGTCGAGGCAGAAGCTCCTACAATGAGCAGTTCTTC. Translating gives CASSRGRSSYNEQFF.

This sequence joins TRBV25-1 and TRBJ1-6; D not certain. Germline CDR1 is MGHDK and CDR2 is SYGVNS. Deletions cut 3 bases from V and 6 bases from J, with 9 bases between. This CDR3 contains 14 residues. The CDR3 loop reads CASSDDNLNSPLHF. For the CDR3, the DNA is TGTGCCAGCAGTGATGACAACCTTAATTCACCCCTCCACTTT.

J is TRBJ2-1 and V is TRBV5-1; D is unclear. The CDR3 has 13 residues. V was cut by 2 bases and J by 8 bases, with 11 bases left in between. Per the germline V gene, CDR1 is SGHRS and CDR2 is YFSETQ. The CDR3 region has the DNA TGCGCCAGCAGCTTAAGGAGTATCGATGAGCAGTTCTTC. Translated: CASSLRSIDEQFF.

The J gene is TRBJ2-7, the V gene TRBV11-2, with 9 bases matching TRBD1. Germline V lookup: CDR1 SGHAT, CDR2 FQNNGV. The CDR3 is 14 amino acids. V shed 5 bases and J 3 bases; nucleotides not matched to a gene: 5. The CDR3 here is CASSVQGAIYEQYF. CDR3 sequence (DNA): TGTGCCAGCAGCGTACAGGGGGCTATCTACGAGCAGTACTTC.

V is TRBV29-1 and J is TRBJ2-1; no clear D gene. CDR1 SQVTM and CDR2 ANQGSEA come from the germline V gene. The CDR3 extends over 13 amino acids. The V end lost 2 bases, the J end lost 12 bases, and 17 bases lay between the germline ends. CDR3 in amino acids: CSVEPAASRWQFF. The CDR3 DNA is TGCAGCGTTGAACCGGCAGCCTCCCGATGGCAGTTCTTC.

The V gene is TRBV7-9, the J gene TRBJ2-5; D tentatively fits TRBD1 or TRBD2 (5 bases each). V was shortened by 5 bases and J by 5 bases, with 15 bases between the two germline ends. The CDR3 spans 14 residues. CDR1 is SEHNR and CDR2 is FQNEAQ in the germline V gene (reference sequence). This CDR3 is CASSLGTLWETQYF. The CDR3, as DNA: TGTGCCAGCAGCCTCGGGACGCTATGGGAGACCCAGTACTTC.

The rearrangement links TRBV25-1 to TRBJ2-7; D ambiguous. Trimming stripped 1 base from V and 5 bases from J, with 12 bases between. The CDR3 totals 14 residues. Germline loops: CDR1 MGHDK, CDR2 SYGVNS. CDR3 nucleotides: TGTGCCAGCAGTGAATCGACCACAGTGAACGAGCAGTACTTC. Amino acid sequence: CASSESTTVNEQYF.

The genes are TRBV9 and TRBJ2-1; tentative D call: TRBD2 (5 bases). CDR1 and CDR2 from the germline V gene are SGDLS and YYNGEE. The CDR3 extends over 15 amino acids. Trimming cost V 2 bases and J 3 bases, with 12 bases left between them. The CDR3 DNA reads as TGTGCCAGCAGCGTTAATGGTCGGGACTACAATGAGCAGTTCTTC. Its translation: CASSVNGRDYNEQFF. The full variable domain, in which reference TRBV9 and TRBJ2-1 provide the parts outside the CDR3, is DSGVTQTPKHLITATGQRVTLRCSPRSGDLSVYWYQQSLDQGLQFLIQYYNGEERAKGNILERFSAQQFPDLHSELNLSSLELGDSALYFCASSVNGRDYNEQFFGPGTRLTVL.

The genes are TRBV28 and TRBJ1-1, with 7 bases fitting TRBD1. Trimming took 6 bases from V and 6 from J; bases not matched to a gene: 4. The CDR3 runs 12 residues. The germline V gene encodes CDR1 MDHEN and CDR2 SYDVKM. The DNA for the CDR3 is TGTGCCAGCAGATCGACAGGGCCTGAAGCTTTCTTT. Amino acids: CASRSTGPEAFF.

This clone has more than one count but fewer than ten. This chain uses TRBV29-1 with TRBJ2-7, with unresolved D. The CDR3 spans 11 residues. Between the trimmed V and J ends, which lost 1 base and 3 bases, there was a span of 4 bases. Germline V lookup: CDR1 SQVTM, CDR2 ANQGSEA. Here the CDR3 DNA reads TGCAGCGTTGAAGGCCTCTACGAGCAGTACTTC. Protein: CSVEGLYEQYF.

V and J are TRBV15 and TRBJ2-3; 7 bases agree with TRBD2. This CDR3 comprises 16 residues. Trimming took 6 bases from V and 0 from J; bases not matched to a gene: 9. CDR1 and CDR2 (germline): LNHNV, YYDKDF (reference sequence). CDR3: CATSPGTITSTDTQYF. CDR3 bases: TGTGCCACCAGTCCTGGGACTATAACTAGCACAGATACGCAGTATTTT.

The gene calls are TRBV6-6 and TRBJ2-5, with D uncertain. Per the germline V gene, CDR1 is MNHNY and CDR2 is SVGAGI (reference sequence). CDR3 length: 11 residues. Trimming took off 6 bases at V and 5 bases at J, with 7 bases between the two ends. DNA for the CDR3: TGTGCCAGCAGGCAAAGGGAGACCCAGTACTTC. Translating gives CASRQRETQYF.

This rearrangement joins TRBV2 to TRBJ2-3; no clear D. CDR1 is SNHLY, CDR2 FYNNEI, per germline. The CDR3 contains 12 residues. Trimming removed 2 bases at V and 4 bases at J, with 4 bases between. The CDR3 DNA is TGTGCCAGCAGTGAAAGGGCAGATACGCAGTATTTT. This gives the protein CASSERADTQYF.

V gene TRBV25-1 combines with J gene TRBJ1-4; 9 bases map to TRBD1. The CDR3 covers 15 residues. Trimming took 4 bases from V and 8 from J; bases not matched to a gene: 8. The germline V gene encodes CDR1 MGHDK and CDR2 SYGVNS. The CDR3, as DNA: TGTGCCAGCAGTGCCGGGACAGGGAGAAGAGAAAAACTGTTTTTT. It yields the protein CASSAGTGRREKLFF.

V gene TRBV25-1 combines with J gene TRBJ1-6; the match to TRBD1 covers 9 bases. CDR3 length equals 15 residues. The ends lost 2 bases at V and 10 bases at J; junction bases unmatched: 6. Germline CDR1 is MGHDK and CDR2 is SYGVNS. The CDR3 here is CASSEPQGAGSPLHF. CDR3 DNA sequence: TGTGCCAGCAGTGAACCACAGGGGGCTGGGTCACCCCTCCACTTT.

The rearrangement joins TRBV9 to TRBJ2-7; 7 bases align to TRBD1. V lost 0 bases and J lost 0; bases outside the gene matches: 3. This CDR3 has 15 residues. The germline V gene encodes CDR1 SGDLS and CDR2 YYNGEE. CDR3 in amino acids: CASSVGGTDSYEQYF. DNA of the CDR3: TGTGCCAGCAGCGTAGGAGGGACAGACTCCTACGAGCAGTACTTC. Full variable domain (outside the CDR3, taken from reference TRBV9 and TRBJ2-7): DSGVTQTPKHLITATGQRVTLRCSPRSGDLSVYWYQQSLDQGLQFLIQYYNGEERAKGNILERFSAQQFPDLHSELNLSSLELGDSALYFCASSVGGTDSYEQYFGPGTRLTVT.

The J gene is TRBJ1-1, the V gene TRBV10-3; D is unresolved. V dropped 6 bases and J dropped 8 bases, with 13 bases sitting between them. The CDR3 covers 12 residues. Germline V lookup: CDR1 ENHRY, CDR2 SYGVKD. CDR3: CAISLGVGEAFF. The CDR3 region has the DNA TGTGCCATCAGCCTTGGGGTGGGGGAAGCTTTCTTT.

A single count supports this clone. The V and J genes are TRBV29-1 and TRBJ2-3; 8 bases map to TRBD2. Trimming at V came to 6 bases and at J to 2 bases, leaving 7 bases not matched to a gene. This CDR3 is built from 14 residues. Germline V gene data show CDR1 as SQVTM and CDR2 as ANQGSEA. In DNA, the CDR3 is TGCAGCGTCGCCTTAGCGGGACACACAGATACGCAGTATTTT. This sequence encodes CSVALAGHTDTQYF.

In its sample, this clone was seen a few times. The V and J genes are TRBV4-3 and TRBJ2-1; 8 nucleotides match TRBD2. There are 13 residues in the CDR3. V gave up 4 bases and J gave up 5 bases; unmatched junction bases: 1. Germline loops: CDR1 LGHNA, CDR2 YSLEER. The CDR3 here is CASSPGLDNEQFF. The CDR3 DNA sequence: TGCGCCAGCAGCCCGGGACTAGACAATGAGCAGTTCTTC.

The J gene is TRBJ2-7, the V gene TRBV5-1; TRBD1 matches 9 bases. The germline V gene has CDR1 SGHRS and CDR2 YFSETQ. There are 14 residues in the CDR3. The trim removed 4 bases at V and 7 bases at J, leaving 9 bases unmatched. CDR3 sequence reads: CASSMRDRATEQYF. CDR3 coding DNA: TGCGCCAGCAGCATGCGGGACAGGGCCACGGAGCAGTACTTC. Variable domain in full (rest from reference TRBV5-1 and TRBJ2-7): KAGVTQTPRYLIKTRGQQVTLSCSPISGHRSVSWYQQTPGQGLQFLFEYFSETQRNKGNFPGRFSGRQFSNSRSEMNVSTLELGDSALYLCASSMRDRATEQYFGPGTRLTVT.

The rearrangement joins TRBV25-1 to TRBJ2-5; maybe TRBD2 (6 bases). The germline gives CDR1 MGHDK, CDR2 SYGVNS. Between the trimmed V and J ends, which lost 4 bases and 1 base, there was a span of 16 bases. This CDR3 has 16 residues. The CDR3 bases are TGTGCCAGCAGTGTCCCCGGGGGACCCTTCCAAGAGACCCAGTACTTC. It yields the protein CASSVPGGPFQETQYF.

CDR3 coding DNA: TGCAGCGTTCACAGGGGAACTGAAGCTTTCTTT. This gives the protein CSVHRGTEAFF. The V and J genes are TRBV29-1 and TRBJ1-1; 7 nucleotides line up with TRBD1. After removal of 5 bases from V and 5 bases from J, the junction contained 2 bases not matched to a gene. CDR1 is SQVTM and CDR2 is ANQGSEA in the germline V gene. The CDR3 loop spans 11 amino acids.

The V and J genes are TRBV10-3 and TRBJ2-5; 7 positions agree with TRBD1. Trimming took 10 bases from V and 1 from J; bases not matched to a gene: 6. Germline V gene lookup returns CDR1 ENHRY and CDR2 SYGVKD. This CDR3 comprises 13 residues. CDR3 region: CANRDSSQETQYF. As DNA, the CDR3 is TGTGCCAACAGGGACAGCAGCCAAGAGACCCAGTACTTC.

The chain couples TRBV29-1 to TRBJ1-2, with D perhaps TRBD1 (5 bases). The CDR3 runs to 16 residues. Germline V lookup: CDR1 SQVTM, CDR2 ANQGSEA. Trimming pared 6 bases from V and 1 base from J, leaving 21 bases between. Here the CDR3 reads CSVQKASGRFNYGYTF. DNA for the CDR3: TGCAGCGTACAAAAGGCCTCGGGACGGTTTAACTATGGCTACACCTTC.